This entry features one T cell receptor (beta chain) sequence. This record belongs to a study of CD8 T cells in Susac syndrome. Germline assignment: CDR1 SQVTM and CDR2 ANQGSEA. V was clipped by 7 bases and J by 7 bases, with 18 bases between them. This CDR3 has 13 residues. Negative isolation was used for CD8+ and CD4+ T cells and FACS enrichment for TEMRA cells. A quantity of roughly 0.5 to 1 ug RNA underwent reverse transcription using random hexamers. TCRdb used MiXCR to reprocess the immunoSEQ multiplex PCR reads, holding one entry per CDR3 protein. The table includes approximately 300,000 distinct CDR3 sequences, 65% to 90% detected once.

Sequencing input: CD8+ T cells from PBMCs. This TCR came from a human donor with multiple sclerosis. The V and J genes are TRBV29-1 and TRBJ2-3; D is unclear. CDR3 sequence (DNA): TGCAGCGCCATAGCTAATAACCCCTATACGCAGTATTTT. It is translated as CSAIANNPYTQYF.